Detailed here is one T cell receptor (beta chain). Antigen unknown. The record originates from a study of shared clonotypes between healthy human individuals. Study background: Plates per donor: three CD4 naive, three CD4 memory, two CD8 naive, one CD8 memory. The study, taken as a whole, reports: Investigators collected only blood, and repertoires in tissues likely differ.

In the original processing: ImmunoSEQ supplied junction-only sequences lacking quality scores, so filtering was different. Libraries were prepared by immunoSEQ multiplex PCR; TCRdb keeps only in-frame clonotypes and omits some of them. Clone size and the V and J calls come from that table; the DNA yielded D and trimming. The sample carries 600,000 to 750,000 clones, just under 75% recorded once. This CDR3 region has 14 residues. V gave up 6 bases and J gave up 7 bases, with 19 bases separating them. Germline-derived CDR1 and CDR2 are MNHNY and SVGAGI (reference sequence). Donors, without exception, were Caucasian adults residing in Nashville, Tennessee.

This clonotype was obtained from a woman between 25 and 40 years old in good health. Specimen: memory CD4+ T cells sorted from blood. The subset: CD45RA-negative fraction. The V call is TRBV6-6, the J call TRBJ2-7, with D maybe TRBD2 (6 bases). In DNA, the CDR3 is TGTGCCAGCAGCACCCCTGCGGGAAGGGGTGAGCAGTACTTC. Its protein product is CASSTPAGRGEQYF.